The rows below give T cell receptor beta chains drawn from one sample of a study of blood T cell repertoires in COVID-19. Generated by immunoSEQ multiplex PCR, the TCRdb table keeps only in-frame clones and is missing some. Of about 180,000 clones in the sample, 60% to 80% were seen once. The sample was PBMCs or T cells enriched from blood (not recorded which). The receptors were gathered from a man in his sixties who had been exposed to COVID-19. Both conserved end residues are part of each CDR3. The order of the fields is J gene, clone size, V gene, D gene, CDR3 DNA, CDR3 protein. D genes are given only for firm matches. Rows give clone size only sometimes, using once, few, many, or a class for an expanded clone.

TRBJ2-1,NA,TRBV12-3/TRBV12-4,NA,TGTGCCAGCAGTCGGAGGGGTGAGCAGTTCTTC,CASSRRGEQFF
TRBJ2-1,once,TRBV27,TRBD2,TGTGCCAGCAGTTTCCGTGTTAGGGGACTAGCGGGGGGAAGCTCCTACAATGAGCAGTTCTTC,CASSFRVRGLAGGSSYNEQFF
TRBJ1-1,NA,TRBV2,NA,TGTGCCAGCAGTGAACAGGGGCTCATGGACACTGAAGCTTTCTTT,CASSEQGLMDTEAFF
TRBJ1-1,NA,TRBV29-1,NA,TGCAGCGTTGAAGATCTTGGGGCCTTGGGAACTGAAGCTTTCTTT,CSVEDLGALGTEAFF
TRBJ2-2,NA,TRBV7-3,TRBD1,TGTGCCAGCAGTTCATTTCCGGGACAGTCGACCGGGGAGCTGTTTTTT,CASSSFPGQSTGELFF
TRBJ2-7,NA,TRBV6-2/TRBV6-3,TRBD1,TGTGCCAGCAGCCCGACAGGGGGCGGCCACGAGCAGTACTTC,CASSPTGGGHEQYF
TRBJ2-5,NA,TRBV27,NA,TGTGCCAGCAGGAGGGGGGAGACCCAGTACTTC,CASRRGETQYF
TRBJ2-5,NA,TRBV2,TRBD1,TGTGCCAGCATAAAGGACAGGGTAGAGACCCAGTACTTC,CASIKDRVETQYF
TRBJ2-2,once,TRBV4-3,NA,TGCGCCAGCAGCCAGACCTCCCGGGCGAACACCGGGGAGCTGTTTTTT,CASSQTSRANTGELFF
TRBJ2-3,NA,TRBV15,NA,TGTGCCACCAGAAGCGGGAGCACAGATACGCAGTATTTT,CATRSGSTDTQYF
TRBJ2-2,once,TRBV11-2,NA,TGTGCCAGCAGCTTAGGGGGGGTAAACACCGGGGAGCTGTTTTTT,CASSLGGVNTGELFF
TRBJ1-3,many,TRBV15,NA,TGTGCCACCAGCAGCCCCAGGGATGGGTCTGGAAACACCATATATTTT,CATSSPRDGSGNTIYF
TRBJ2-3,NA,TRBV27,NA,TGTGCCAGCAGTTTAGTGGCACCTAGCACAGATACGCAGTATTTT,CASSLVAPSTDTQYF
TRBJ1-2,NA,TRBV2,TRBD1,TGTGCCAGCAGGGAACCGGGACAGAGTAACTATGGCTACACCTTC,CASREPGQSNYGYTF
TRBJ1-2,NA,TRBV6-1,TRBD1,TGTGCCAGCAGTGAAGCCCAGGGGGCTAACTATGGCTACACCTTC,CASSEAQGANYGYTF
TRBJ2-7,once,TRBV6-1,TRBD1,TGTGCCAGCAGTGAAGGGGGGACAGGGGGATCCGAGCAGTACTTC,CASSEGGTGGSEQYF
TRBJ1-1,NA,TRBV5-6,TRBD1,TGTGCCAGCAGCCTGGACAGGGGCACTGAAGCTTTCTTT,CASSLDRGTEAFF